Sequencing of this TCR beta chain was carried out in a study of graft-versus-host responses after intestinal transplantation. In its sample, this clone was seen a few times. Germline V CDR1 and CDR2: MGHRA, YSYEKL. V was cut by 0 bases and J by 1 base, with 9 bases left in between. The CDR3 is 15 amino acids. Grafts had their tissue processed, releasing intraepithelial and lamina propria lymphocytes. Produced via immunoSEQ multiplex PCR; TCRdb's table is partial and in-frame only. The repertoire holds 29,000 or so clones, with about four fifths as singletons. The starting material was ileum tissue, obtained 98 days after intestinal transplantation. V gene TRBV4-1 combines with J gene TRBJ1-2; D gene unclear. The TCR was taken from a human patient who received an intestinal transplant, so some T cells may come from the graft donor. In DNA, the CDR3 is TGCGCCAGCAGCCAAGAGAATTCCCTTAACTATGGCTACACCTTC. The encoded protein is CASSQENSLNYGYTF.